What follows is one T cell receptor beta chain and its context. This sample stems from a study of OX40 agonist ivuxolimab in advanced cancers. Trimming removed 2 bases from V and 10 bases from J, with 9 bases in between. Per the germline V gene, CDR1 is SGHRS and CDR2 is YFSETQ. The CDR3 length is 12 residues. TCRdb keeps only in-frame clones here, not all; method: immunoSEQ multiplex PCR. The repertoire holds roughly 100,000 clones, with nearly 90% as singletons. The genes are TRBV5-1 and TRBJ1-4, with D perhaps matching TRBD1 (6 bases). This TCR was sampled from an adult with an advanced solid tumor such as melanoma, head and neck, liver or kidney cancer. Sequenced here: CD4+ or CD8+ T cells sorted from blood, sampled in a trial of the OX40 agonist ivuxolimab. The CDR3 loop reads CASSFEGGKLFF. In DNA form, the CDR3 reads TGCGCCAGCAGCTTTGAGGGGGGAAAACTGTTTTTT.